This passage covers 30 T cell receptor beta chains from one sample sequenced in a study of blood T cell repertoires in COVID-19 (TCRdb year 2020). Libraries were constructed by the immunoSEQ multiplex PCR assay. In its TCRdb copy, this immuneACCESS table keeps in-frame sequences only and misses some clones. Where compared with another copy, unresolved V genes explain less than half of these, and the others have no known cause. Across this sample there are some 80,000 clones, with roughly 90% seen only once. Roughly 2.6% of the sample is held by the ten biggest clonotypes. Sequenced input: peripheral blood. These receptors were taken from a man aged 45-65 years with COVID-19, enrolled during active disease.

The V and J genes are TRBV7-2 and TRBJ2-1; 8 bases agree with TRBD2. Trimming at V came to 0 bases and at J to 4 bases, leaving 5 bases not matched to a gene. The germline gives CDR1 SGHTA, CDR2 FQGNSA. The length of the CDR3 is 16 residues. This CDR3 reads CASSLAGGATYNEQFF. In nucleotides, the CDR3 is TGTGCCAGCAGCTTAGCCGGGGGGGCAACGTACAATGAGCAGTTCTTC.

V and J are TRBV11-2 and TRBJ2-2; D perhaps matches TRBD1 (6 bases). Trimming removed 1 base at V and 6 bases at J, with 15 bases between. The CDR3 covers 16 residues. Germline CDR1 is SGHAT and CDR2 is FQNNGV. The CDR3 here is CASSLAQGYLAGELFF. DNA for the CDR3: TGTGCCAGCAGCTTAGCACAGGGTTACCTGGCCGGGGAGCTGTTTTTT.

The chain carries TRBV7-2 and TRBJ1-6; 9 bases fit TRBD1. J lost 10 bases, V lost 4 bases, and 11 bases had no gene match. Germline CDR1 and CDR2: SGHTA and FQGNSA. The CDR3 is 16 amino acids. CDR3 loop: CASSYPTGGAGSPLHF. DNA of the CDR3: TGTGCCAGCAGCTATCCTACAGGGGGCGCTGGGTCACCCCTCCACTTT.

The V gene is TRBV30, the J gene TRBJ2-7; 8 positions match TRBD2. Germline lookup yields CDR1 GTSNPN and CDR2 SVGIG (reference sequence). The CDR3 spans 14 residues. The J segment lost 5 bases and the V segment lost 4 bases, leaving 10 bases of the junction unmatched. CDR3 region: CAWMADGRAHEQYF. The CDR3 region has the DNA TGTGCCTGGATGGCGGACGGGAGGGCCCACGAGCAGTACTTC.

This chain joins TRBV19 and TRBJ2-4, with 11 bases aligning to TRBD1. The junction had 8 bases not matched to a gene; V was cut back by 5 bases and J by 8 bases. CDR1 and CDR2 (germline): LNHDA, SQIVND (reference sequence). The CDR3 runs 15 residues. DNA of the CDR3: TGTGCCAGTAGTCTCAAGGACAGGGGGCCTTACATTCAGTACTTC. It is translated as CASSLKDRGPYIQYF. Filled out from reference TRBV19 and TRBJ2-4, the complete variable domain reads DGGITQSPKYLFRKEGQNVTLSCEQNLNHDAMYWYRQDPGQGLRLIYYSQIVNDFQKGDIAEGYSVSREKKESFPLTVTSAQKNPTAFYLCASSLKDRGPYIQYFGAGTRLSVL.

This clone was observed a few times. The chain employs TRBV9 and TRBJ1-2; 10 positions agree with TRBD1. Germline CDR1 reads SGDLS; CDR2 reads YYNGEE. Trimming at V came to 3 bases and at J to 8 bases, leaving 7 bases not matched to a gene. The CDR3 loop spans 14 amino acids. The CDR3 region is CASSGRQGARGYTF. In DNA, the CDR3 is TGTGCCAGCAGCGGACGACAGGGGGCTAGAGGCTACACCTTC.

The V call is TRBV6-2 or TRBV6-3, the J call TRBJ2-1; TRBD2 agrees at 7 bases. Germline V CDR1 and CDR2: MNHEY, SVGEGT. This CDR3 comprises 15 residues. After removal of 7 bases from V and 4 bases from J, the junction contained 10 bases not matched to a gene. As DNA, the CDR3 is TGTGCCAGCAACCCGGGGGGAGGCGGGTACAATGAGCAGTTCTTC. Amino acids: CASNPGGGGYNEQFF.

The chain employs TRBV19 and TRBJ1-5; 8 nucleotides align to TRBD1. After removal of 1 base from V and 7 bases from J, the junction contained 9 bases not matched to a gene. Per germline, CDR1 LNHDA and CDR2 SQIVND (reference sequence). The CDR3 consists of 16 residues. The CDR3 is CASSIGDRGLGQPQHF. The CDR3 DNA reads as TGTGCCAGTAGTATAGGTGACAGGGGACTGGGGCAGCCCCAGCATTTT.

This chain's CDR3 is CASSPTPDFREQYF. In nucleotides, the CDR3 is TGTGCCAGCTCACCAACGCCAGACTTCCGCGAGCAGTACTTC. The chain has TRBV18 and TRBJ2-7; unclear D gene. Per germline, CDR1 KGHSH and CDR2 LQKENI. This CDR3 is built from 14 residues. Trimming removed 2 bases from V and 6 bases from J, with 14 bases in between.

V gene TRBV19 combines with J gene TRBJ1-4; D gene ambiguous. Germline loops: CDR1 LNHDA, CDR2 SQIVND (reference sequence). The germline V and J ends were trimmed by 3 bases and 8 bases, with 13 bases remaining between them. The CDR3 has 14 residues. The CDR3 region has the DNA TGTGCCAGTAGTATCACGGGGAAGGCGGAAAAACTGTTTTTT. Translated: CASSITGKAEKLFF.

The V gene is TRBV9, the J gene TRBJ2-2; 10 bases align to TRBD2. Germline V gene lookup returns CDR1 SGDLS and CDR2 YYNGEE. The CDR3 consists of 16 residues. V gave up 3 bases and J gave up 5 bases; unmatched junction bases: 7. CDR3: CASSELAGVGTGELFF. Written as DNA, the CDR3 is TGTGCCAGCAGCGAGCTAGCGGGAGTAGGGACCGGGGAGCTGTTTTTT. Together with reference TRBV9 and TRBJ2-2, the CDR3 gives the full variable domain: DSGVTQTPKHLITATGQRVTLRCSPRSGDLSVYWYQQSLDQGLQFLIQYYNGEERAKGNILERFSAQQFPDLHSELNLSSLELGDSALYFCASSELAGVGTGELFFGEGSRLTVL.

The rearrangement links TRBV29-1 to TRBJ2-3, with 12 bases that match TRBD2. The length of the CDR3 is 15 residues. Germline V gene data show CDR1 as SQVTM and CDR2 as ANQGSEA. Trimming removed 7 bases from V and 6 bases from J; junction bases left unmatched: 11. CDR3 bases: TGCAGCGCAAAATTGACTAGCGGGAGTATGGATACGCAGTATTTT. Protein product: CSAKLTSGSMDTQYF.

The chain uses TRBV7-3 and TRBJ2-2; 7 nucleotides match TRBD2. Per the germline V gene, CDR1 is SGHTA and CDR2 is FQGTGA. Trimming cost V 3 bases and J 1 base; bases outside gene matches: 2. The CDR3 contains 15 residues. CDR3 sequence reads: CASSLSGGNTGELFF. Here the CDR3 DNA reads TGTGCCAGCAGCTTGTCGGGGGGGAACACCGGGGAGCTGTTTTTT. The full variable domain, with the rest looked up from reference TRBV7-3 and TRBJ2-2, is GAGVSQTPSNKVTEKGKYVELRCDPISGHTALYWYRQSLGQGPEFLIYFQGTGAADDSGLPNDRFFAVRPEGSVSTLKIQRTERGDSAVYLCASSLSGGNTGELFFGEGSRLTVL.

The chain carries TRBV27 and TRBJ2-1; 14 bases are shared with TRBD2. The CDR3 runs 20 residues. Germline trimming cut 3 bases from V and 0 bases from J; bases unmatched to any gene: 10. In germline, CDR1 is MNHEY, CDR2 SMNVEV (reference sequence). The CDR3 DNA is TGTGCCAGCAGTTTCAGGACTAGCGGGAGGATTGCGAGCTCCTACAATGAGCAGTTCTTC. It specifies CASSFRTSGRIASSYNEQFF.

For the CDR3, the DNA is TGTGCCAGCAGCGTAGGTAACCTACGCGGCTACACCTTC. Protein product: CASSVGNLRGYTF. The chain recombines TRBV9 with TRBJ1-2; D remains unclear. Germline loops: CDR1 SGDLS, CDR2 YYNGEE. The length of the CDR3 is 13 residues. Trimming removed 0 bases from V and 8 bases from J, with 11 bases in between.

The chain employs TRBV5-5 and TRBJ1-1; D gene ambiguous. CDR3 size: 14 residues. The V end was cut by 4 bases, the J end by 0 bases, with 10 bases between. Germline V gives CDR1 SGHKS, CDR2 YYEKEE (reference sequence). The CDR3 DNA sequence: TGTGCCAGCAGCCAGACGGGGATGAACACTGAAGCTTTCTTT. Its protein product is CASSQTGMNTEAFF.

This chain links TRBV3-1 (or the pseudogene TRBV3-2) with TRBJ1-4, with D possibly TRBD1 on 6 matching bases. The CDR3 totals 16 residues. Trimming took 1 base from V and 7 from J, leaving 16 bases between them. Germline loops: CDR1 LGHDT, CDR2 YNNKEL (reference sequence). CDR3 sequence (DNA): TGTGCCAGCAGCCAAGCGGGAGGGAGGGGGAGTGAAAAACTGTTTTTT. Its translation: CASSQAGGRGSEKLFF.

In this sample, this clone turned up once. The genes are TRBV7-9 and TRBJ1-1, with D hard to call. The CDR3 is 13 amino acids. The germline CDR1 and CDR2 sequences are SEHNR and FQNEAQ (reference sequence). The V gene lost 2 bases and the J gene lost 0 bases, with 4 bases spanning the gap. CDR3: CASSLSVNTEAFF. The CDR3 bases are TGTGCCAGCAGCTTATCAGTGAACACTGAAGCTTTCTTT.

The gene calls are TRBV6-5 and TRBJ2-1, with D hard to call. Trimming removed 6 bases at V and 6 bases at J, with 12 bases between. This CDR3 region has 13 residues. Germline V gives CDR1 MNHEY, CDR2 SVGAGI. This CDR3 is CASRTTALNEQFF. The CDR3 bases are TGTGCCAGCAGAACCACAGCCCTCAATGAGCAGTTCTTC.

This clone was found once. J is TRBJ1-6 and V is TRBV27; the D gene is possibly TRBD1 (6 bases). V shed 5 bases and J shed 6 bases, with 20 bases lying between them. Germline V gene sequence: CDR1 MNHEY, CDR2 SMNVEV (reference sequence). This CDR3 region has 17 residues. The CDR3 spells CASSPKQGYGRNSPLHF. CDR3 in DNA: TGTGCCAGCAGTCCCAAACAGGGATACGGACGTAATTCACCCCTCCACTTT.

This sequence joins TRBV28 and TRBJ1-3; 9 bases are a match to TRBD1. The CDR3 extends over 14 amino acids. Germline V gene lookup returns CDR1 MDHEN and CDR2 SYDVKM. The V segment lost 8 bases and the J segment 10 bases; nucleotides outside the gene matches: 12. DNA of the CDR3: TGTGCCAGCCGTGGACAGGGGATAATGAAGACCATATATTTT. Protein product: CASRGQGIMKTIYF.

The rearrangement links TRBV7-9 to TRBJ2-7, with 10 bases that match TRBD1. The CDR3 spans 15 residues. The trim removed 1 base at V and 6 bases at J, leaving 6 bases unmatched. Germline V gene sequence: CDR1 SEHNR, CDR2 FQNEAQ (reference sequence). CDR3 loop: CASSLDGTGEGEQYF. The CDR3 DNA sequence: TGTGCCAGCAGCTTAGATGGGACAGGGGAGGGCGAGCAGTACTTC.

The CDR3 DNA reads TGTGCCAGCAGCTTGTCAGACTCTGACGAGCAGTACTTC. This translates into CASSLSDSDEQYF. V usage is TRBV7-9 and J usage is TRBJ2-7; D is ambiguous. CDR1 and CDR2 (germline): SEHNR, FQNEAQ (reference sequence). With 3 bases removed from V and 5 bases from J, the gap between germline ends came to 11 bases. The CDR3 covers 13 residues.

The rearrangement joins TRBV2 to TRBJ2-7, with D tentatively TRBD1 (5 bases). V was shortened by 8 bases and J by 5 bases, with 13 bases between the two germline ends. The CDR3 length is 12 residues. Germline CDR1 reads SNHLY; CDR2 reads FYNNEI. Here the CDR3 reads CASGVRVHEQYV. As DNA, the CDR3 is TGTGCCAGCGGGGTCAGGGTCCACGAGCAGTACGTC.

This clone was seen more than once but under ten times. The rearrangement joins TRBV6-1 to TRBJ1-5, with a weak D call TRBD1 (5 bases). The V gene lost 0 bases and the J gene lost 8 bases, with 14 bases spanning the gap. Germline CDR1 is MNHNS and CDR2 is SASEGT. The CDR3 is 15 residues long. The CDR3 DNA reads TGTGCCAGCAGTGAAGCACGGCCGGGGGTCAAGCCCCAGCATTTT. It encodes CASSEARPGVKPQHF.

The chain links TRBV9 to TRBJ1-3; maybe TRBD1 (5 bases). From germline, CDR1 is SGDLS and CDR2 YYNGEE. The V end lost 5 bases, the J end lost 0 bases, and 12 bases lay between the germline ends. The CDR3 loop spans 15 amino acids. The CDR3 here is CASSPWGVSGNTIYF. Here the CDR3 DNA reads TGTGCCAGCAGTCCCTGGGGGGTCTCTGGAAACACCATATATTTT.

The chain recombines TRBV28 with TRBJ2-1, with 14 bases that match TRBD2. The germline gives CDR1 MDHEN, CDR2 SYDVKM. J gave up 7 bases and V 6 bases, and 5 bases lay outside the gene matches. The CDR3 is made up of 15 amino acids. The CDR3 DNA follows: TGTGCCAGCAGCTCCGGGACTAGCGGGAGTAATGAGCAGTTCTTC. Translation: CASSSGTSGSNEQFF.

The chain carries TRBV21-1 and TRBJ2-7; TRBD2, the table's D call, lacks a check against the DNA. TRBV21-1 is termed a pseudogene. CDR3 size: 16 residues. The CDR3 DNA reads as TGTGCCAGCAGCGCCCTTGGGGTAGCGGGAGCCTACGAGCAGTACGTC. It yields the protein CASSALGVAGAYEQYV.

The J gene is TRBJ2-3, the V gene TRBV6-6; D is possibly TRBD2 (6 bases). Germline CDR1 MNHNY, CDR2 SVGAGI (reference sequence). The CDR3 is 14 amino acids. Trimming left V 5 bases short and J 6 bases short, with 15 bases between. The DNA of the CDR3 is TGTGCCAGCAGTAAGGACGGTGGGAGGGATACGCAGTATTTT. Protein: CASSKDGGRDTQYF.

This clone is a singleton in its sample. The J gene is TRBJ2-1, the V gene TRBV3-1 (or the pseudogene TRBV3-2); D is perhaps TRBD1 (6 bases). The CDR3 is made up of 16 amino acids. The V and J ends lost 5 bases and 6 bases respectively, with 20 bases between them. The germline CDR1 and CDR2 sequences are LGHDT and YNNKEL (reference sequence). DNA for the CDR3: TGTGCCAGCAGCTCCAGGGGCAGGGAGTCTTTCAATGAGCAGTTCTTC. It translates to CASSSRGRESFNEQFF.